The 29 T cell receptor beta chains listed next were all sequenced from one sample in a study of T cell changes during pregnancy in multiple sclerosis. Data came from immunoSEQ multiplex PCR; TCRdb stores just in-frame clones and leaves some out. The table lists about 96,000 clones, around 92% of them singletons. The material sequenced was peripheral blood, taken in the first trimester of pregnancy. These receptors were taken from a female donor with multiple sclerosis, enrolled in a pregnancy study.

The chain has TRBV4-2 and TRBJ1-5, with D maybe TRBD1 (5 bases). CDR1 and CDR2 from the germline V gene are LGHNA and YNFKEQ. This CDR3 is 15 amino acids long. Trimming left V 1 base short and J 1 base short, with 8 bases between. CDR3 protein: CASSQAGISNQPQHF. CDR3 bases: TGTGCCAGCAGCCAAGCAGGGATCAGCAATCAGCCCCAGCATTTT.

The chain links TRBV7-9 to TRBJ1-5; 7 positions match TRBD1. V was clipped by 5 bases and J by 3 bases; unmatched bases: 4. In germline, CDR1 is SEHNR, CDR2 FQNEAQ (reference sequence). The CDR3 is made up of 14 amino acids. In DNA form, the CDR3 reads TGTGCCAGCAGCCTTGGGACAGACAATCAGCCCCAGCATTTT. It codes for CASSLGTDNQPQHF.

The chain carries TRBV6-1 and TRBJ2-1; possibly TRBD2 for D (6 bases). The CDR3 loop spans 14 amino acids. In germline, CDR1 is MNHNS, CDR2 SASEGT. The ends were cut back, 5 bases at V and 6 bases at J, with 14 bases in the middle. The CDR3 spells CASSSGTPRNEQFF. In DNA form, the CDR3 reads TGTGCCAGCAGTTCCGGGACTCCTCGCAATGAGCAGTTCTTC.

This chain uses TRBV7-2 with TRBJ1-1, with D uncertain. The germline CDR1 and CDR2 sequences are SGHTA and FQGNSA. V gave up 1 base and J gave up 7 bases, with 19 bases separating them. CDR3 size: 16 residues. This CDR3 reads CASSLVLWGGSGEAFF. The CDR3 DNA reads TGTGCCAGCAGCTTAGTGCTATGGGGAGGCTCGGGTGAAGCTTTCTTT.

The V gene is TRBV2, the J gene TRBJ1-5; tentatively, D is TRBD1 (5 bases). This CDR3 is 15 amino acids long. V was trimmed by 3 bases and J by 0 bases, leaving 9 bases between them. CDR1 is SNHLY and CDR2 is FYNNEI in the germline V gene. The CDR3, as DNA: TGTGCCAGCAGTGAGCTCAGGGATAGCAATCAGCCCCAGCATTTT. Residues: CASSELRDSNQPQHF.

The chain employs TRBV6-6 and TRBJ1-5; D is uncertain. The CDR3 extends over 15 amino acids. V lost 7 bases, J lost 2 bases, and 15 bases lay in between. Germline lookup yields CDR1 MNHNY and CDR2 SVGAGI (reference sequence). CDR3 bases: TGTGCCAGCACAGCCCTGCTAGTTGGCAATCAGCCCCAGCATTTT. This encodes CASTALLVGNQPQHF.

This rearrangement joins TRBV28 to TRBJ1-5, with 8 bases that match TRBD1. The CDR3 contains 15 residues. Germline CDR1 reads MDHEN; CDR2 reads SYDVKM. J lost 0 bases, V lost 5 bases, and 3 bases had no gene match. This chain's CDR3 is CASSPQGGSNQPQHF. CDR3 in DNA: TGTGCCAGCAGTCCACAGGGGGGTAGCAATCAGCCCCAGCATTTT. The complete variable domain, with remaining parts taken from reference TRBV28 and TRBJ1-5, reads DVKVTQSSRYLVKRTGEKVFLECVQDMDHENMFWYRQDPGLGLRLIYFSYDVKMKEKGDIPEGYSVSREKKERFSLILESASTNQTSMYLCASSPQGGSNQPQHFGDGTRLSIL.

The chain combines TRBV5-4 with TRBJ2-1; a possible D gene is TRBD2 (6 bases). This CDR3 spans 14 amino acids. The V gene lost 0 bases and the J gene lost 8 bases, with 12 bases spanning the gap. The germline CDR1 and CDR2 sequences are SGHNT and YYREEE (reference sequence). The CDR3 region has the DNA TGTGCCAGCAGCTTGGGCGGGATAGGGTATGAGCAGTTCTTC. Translation gives CASSLGGIGYEQFF. The variable domain in full, with the rest retrieved from reference TRBV5-4 and TRBJ2-1, is ETGVTQSPTHLIKTRGQQVTLRCSSQSGHNTVSWYQQALGQGPQFIFQYYREEENGRGNFPPRFSGLQFPNYSSELNVNALELDDSALYLCASSLGGIGYEQFFGPGTRLTVL.

The J gene is TRBJ2-2, the V gene TRBV2; 10 nucleotides agree with TRBD2. There are 16 residues in the CDR3. V lost 6 bases to trimming and J lost 2 bases; unmatched junction nucleotides: 6. Germline CDR1 is SNHLY and CDR2 is FYNNEI. The CDR3 nucleotides are TGTGCCAGCAGGATAACTAGCGGGGCAAACACCGGGGAGCTGTTTTTT. Encoded protein: CASRITSGANTGELFF.

The V and J genes are TRBV10-3 and TRBJ2-5; TRBD2 aligns across 10 bases. J gave up 3 bases and V 10 bases, and 8 bases lay outside the gene matches. This CDR3 comprises 14 residues. Germline CDR1 and CDR2: ENHRY and SYGVKD. CDR3 region: CATRPTSGKETQYF. Here the CDR3 DNA reads TGTGCCACCCGGCCCACTAGCGGGAAAGAGACCCAGTACTTC.

This chain uses TRBV28 with TRBJ1-2; 7 nucleotides match TRBD1. The junction had 11 bases not matched to a gene; V was cut back by 6 bases and J by 4 bases. Germline V gene sequence: CDR1 MDHEN, CDR2 SYDVKM. The CDR3 runs 15 residues. This chain's CDR3 is CASSQLTGTLYGYTF. The CDR3 nucleotides read TGTGCCAGCAGCCAGTTGACAGGGACCCTCTATGGCTACACCTTC.

V usage is TRBV5-6 and J usage is TRBJ2-1, with 7 positions matching TRBD2. CDR3 size: 13 residues. CDR1 SGHDT and CDR2 YYEEEE come from the germline V gene. The junction had 8 bases not matched to a gene; V was cut back by 2 bases and J by 12 bases. In nucleotides, the CDR3 is TGTGCCAGCAGCTTACCGAGCGGGAAATGGCAGTTCTTC. Protein: CASSLPSGKWQFF.

The chain links TRBV11-2 to TRBJ2-3; 7 bases map to TRBD2. Germline loops: CDR1 SGHAT, CDR2 FQNNGV. J lost 4 bases, V lost 3 bases, and 4 bases had no gene match. The CDR3 sequence is 14 residues long. In DNA, the CDR3 is TGTGCCAGCAGCTTTGGGGGAGGGGCAGATACGCAGTATTTT. Its protein product is CASSFGGGADTQYF.

This chain connects TRBV5-1 to TRBJ2-7; 12 bases match TRBD2. CDR1 is SGHRS and CDR2 is YFSETQ in the germline V gene. This CDR3 contains 16 residues. Losses at the gene ends were 4 bases for V and 0 bases for J; bases not matched to a gene: 5. CDR3 in amino acids: CASSNGLAGTSYEQYF. The CDR3 region has the DNA TGCGCCAGCAGCAACGGACTAGCGGGGACCTCCTACGAGCAGTACTTC.

V gene TRBV20-1 combines with J gene TRBJ2-7, with D possibly being TRBD2 (6 bases). This CDR3 has 11 residues. V gave up 1 base and J gave up 6 bases, with 7 bases separating them. Germline-derived CDR1 and CDR2 are DFQATT and SNEGSKA (reference sequence). The CDR3 sequence is CSARGGVEQYF. CDR3 nucleotide sequence: TGCAGTGCTAGAGGGGGGGTCGAGCAGTACTTC.

The J gene is TRBJ2-1, the V gene TRBV10-2; 14 nucleotides line up with TRBD2. Per the germline V gene, CDR1 is WSHSY and CDR2 is SAAADI. V shed 7 bases and J 1 base; nucleotides not matched to a gene: 6. The length of the CDR3 is 17 residues. CDR3 sequence: CASTGTSGRGSYNEQFF. The CDR3 DNA reads as TGCGCCAGCACAGGGACTAGCGGGAGAGGGTCCTACAATGAGCAGTTCTTC.

This chain joins TRBV5-1 and TRBJ1-2; 8 bases line up with TRBD1. This CDR3 has 15 residues. Per germline, CDR1 SGHRS and CDR2 YFSETQ. J was trimmed by 4 bases and V by 4 bases; bases with no gene match: 9. The CDR3 sequence: CASSQGDRLSYGYTF. As DNA, the CDR3 is TGCGCCAGCAGCCAAGGGGACAGGCTGAGCTATGGCTACACCTTC.

This sequence joins TRBV5-1 and TRBJ2-7; 13 bases are shared with TRBD2. The CDR3 sequence is 15 residues long. The V gene's germline CDR1 is SGHRS and CDR2 YFSETQ. Germline trimming cut 4 bases from V and 4 bases from J; bases unmatched to any gene: 5. The CDR3 sequence is CASSGGTSGTYEQYF. DNA for the CDR3: TGCGCCAGCAGCGGGGGGACTAGCGGGACTTACGAGCAGTACTTC.

The rearrangement uses TRBV6-1 and TRBJ2-7; D possibly corresponds to TRBD1 (6 bases). V gave up 8 bases and J gave up 0 bases, with 8 bases separating them. CDR1 and CDR2 (germline): MNHNS, SASEGT. The CDR3 contains 12 residues. CDR3 protein: CASGDNSYEQYF. CDR3 nucleotides: TGTGCCAGCGGGGACAACTCCTACGAGCAGTACTTC.

This clone has just one count. The V and J genes are TRBV27 and TRBJ2-5; 7 nucleotides agree with TRBD2. This CDR3 is 15 amino acids long. Germline CDR1 and CDR2: MNHEY and SMNVEV (reference sequence). V lost 1 base to trimming and J lost 0 bases; unmatched junction nucleotides: 2. The CDR3 DNA reads as TGTGCCAGCAGTTTATTGGGAGGGGACCAAGAGACCCAGTACTTC. Protein: CASSLLGGDQETQYF.

The chain combines TRBV27 with TRBJ1-5, with D perhaps matching TRBD1 (5 bases). Germline V CDR1 and CDR2: MNHEY, SMNVEV (reference sequence). Trimming stripped 3 bases from V and 2 bases from J, with 11 bases between. CDR3 length: 15 residues. The CDR3 coding sequence is TGTGCCAGCAGTTTCAGGGAGGACGGCAATCAGCCCCAGCATTTT. It yields the protein CASSFREDGNQPQHF.

The chain has TRBV11-2 and TRBJ1-5, with TRBD1 matching 9 bases. The CDR3 sequence is 15 residues long. V was pared by 3 bases and J by 4 bases, with 4 bases of the junction left unmatched. CDR1 is SGHAT and CDR2 is FQNNGV in the germline V gene. For the CDR3, the DNA is TGTGCCAGCAGCTTGGACAGGGGAGGGAATCAGCCCCAGCATTTT. Translated, it gives CASSLDRGGNQPQHF.

Only one count was recorded for this clone. The chain uses TRBV5-1 and TRBJ2-7, with a tentative D call TRBD2 (5 bases). V was clipped by 4 bases and J by 6 bases, with 23 bases between them. This CDR3 is built from 16 residues. Germline values: CDR1 SGHRS, CDR2 YFSETQ. The CDR3 DNA reads as TGCGCCAGCAGCCGCCTTCTCGGGGAATTATCCGGCGAGCAGTACTTC. Protein sequence: CASSRLLGELSGEQYF.

The chain uses TRBV2 and TRBJ2-2; 14 nucleotides line up with TRBD2. With 6 bases clipped from V and 6 bases from J, the junction kept 12 bases outside the gene matches. Germline V gene data show CDR1 as SNHLY and CDR2 as FYNNEI. The length of the CDR3 is 18 residues. CDR3 amino acids: CASRRLGLAGARSGELFF. CDR3 DNA: TGTGCCAGCAGGAGGCTGGGACTAGCGGGAGCGCGTTCCGGGGAGCTGTTTTTT.

This clone was seen just once. V is TRBV28 and J is TRBJ2-7; 9 nucleotides agree with TRBD1. The CDR3 sequence is 16 residues long. Germline CDR1 and CDR2: MDHEN and SYDVKM. The junction had 12 bases not matched to a gene; V was cut back by 5 bases and J by 4 bases. The CDR3 here is CASSGTGTGKRYEQYF. CDR3 DNA: TGTGCCAGCAGTGGCACCGGGACAGGGAAGAGATACGAGCAGTACTTC. The full variable domain, with the rest looked up from reference TRBV28 and TRBJ2-7, is DVKVTQSSRYLVKRTGEKVFLECVQDMDHENMFWYRQDPGLGLRLIYFSYDVKMKEKGDIPEGYSVSREKKERFSLILESASTNQTSMYLCASSGTGTGKRYEQYFGPGTRLTVT.

The chain uses TRBV2 and TRBJ2-7, with D perhaps matching TRBD1 (5 bases). CDR1 and CDR2 (germline): SNHLY, FYNNEI. V dropped 4 bases and J dropped 2 bases, with 12 bases sitting between them. This CDR3 is built from 14 residues. In DNA, the CDR3 is TGTGCCAGCAGTGGAGGTAGGGGCACCTACGAGCAGTACTTC. Encoded protein: CASSGGRGTYEQYF.

V is TRBV28 and J is TRBJ1-5; 7 bases map to TRBD1. The CDR3 contains 14 residues. The trim removed 4 bases at V and 3 bases at J, leaving 3 bases unmatched. The germline gives CDR1 MDHEN, CDR2 SYDVKM. The CDR3 is CASSSGTDNQPQHF. CDR3 in DNA: TGTGCCAGCAGTTCCGGGACAGACAATCAGCCCCAGCATTTT.

The chain couples TRBV4-2 to TRBJ2-1; TRBD1 matches 8 bases. V lost 0 bases and J lost 5; bases outside the gene matches: 9. This CDR3 contains 17 residues. Germline V gene lookup returns CDR1 LGHNA and CDR2 YNFKEQ. The CDR3 is CASSQEGAGGVNNEQFF. The CDR3 DNA reads TGTGCCAGCAGCCAAGAAGGAGCAGGGGGCGTCAACAATGAGCAGTTCTTC.

The V gene is TRBV6-5, the J gene TRBJ2-7, with D possibly TRBD2 on 5 matching bases. From germline, CDR1 is MNHEY and CDR2 SVGAGI. The CDR3 spans 15 residues. Trimming cost V 4 bases and J 4 bases, with 17 bases left between them. In DNA form, the CDR3 reads TGTGCCAGCAGTTCCCCGTTCGAGGGAGTGTACGAGCAGTACTTC. Amino acids: CASSSPFEGVYEQYF.